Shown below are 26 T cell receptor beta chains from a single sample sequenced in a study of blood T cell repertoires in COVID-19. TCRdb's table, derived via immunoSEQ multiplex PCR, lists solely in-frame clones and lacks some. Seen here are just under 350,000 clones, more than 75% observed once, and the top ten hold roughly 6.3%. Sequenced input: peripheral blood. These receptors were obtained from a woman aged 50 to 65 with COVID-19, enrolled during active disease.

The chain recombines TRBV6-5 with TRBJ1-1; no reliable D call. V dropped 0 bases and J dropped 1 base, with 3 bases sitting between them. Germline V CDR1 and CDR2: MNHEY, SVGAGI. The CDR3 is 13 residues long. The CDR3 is CASSYSQNTEAFF. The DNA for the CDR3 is TGTGCCAGCAGTTACTCCCAGAACACTGAAGCTTTCTTT.

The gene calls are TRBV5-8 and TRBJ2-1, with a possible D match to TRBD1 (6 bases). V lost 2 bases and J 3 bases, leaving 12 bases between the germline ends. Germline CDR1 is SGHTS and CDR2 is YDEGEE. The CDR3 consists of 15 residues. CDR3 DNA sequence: TGTGCCAGCAGCTTAGGCCAGGGGATCTACAATGAGCAGTTCTTC. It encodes CASSLGQGIYNEQFF.

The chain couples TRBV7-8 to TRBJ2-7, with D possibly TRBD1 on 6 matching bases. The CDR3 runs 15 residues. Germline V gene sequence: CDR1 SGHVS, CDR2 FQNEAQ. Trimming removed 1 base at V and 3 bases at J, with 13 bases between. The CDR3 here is CASSLEGDTFYEQYF. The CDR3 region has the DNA TGTGCCAGCAGCTTAGAAGGGGACACCTTCTACGAGCAGTACTTC.

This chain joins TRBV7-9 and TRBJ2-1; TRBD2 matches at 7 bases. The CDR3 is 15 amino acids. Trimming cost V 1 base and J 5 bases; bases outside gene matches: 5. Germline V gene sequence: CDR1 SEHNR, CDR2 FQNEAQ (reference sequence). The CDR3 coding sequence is TGTGCCAGCAGCTTAGACGGGAGGCAGAACAATGAGCAGTTCTTC. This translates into CASSLDGRQNNEQFF.

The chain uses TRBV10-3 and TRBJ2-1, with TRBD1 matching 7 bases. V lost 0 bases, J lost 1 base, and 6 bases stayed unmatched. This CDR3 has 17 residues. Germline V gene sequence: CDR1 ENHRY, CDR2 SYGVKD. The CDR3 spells CAISESLPGGSYNEQFF. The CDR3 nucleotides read TGTGCCATCAGTGAGTCACTCCCAGGGGGATCCTACAATGAGCAGTTCTTC.

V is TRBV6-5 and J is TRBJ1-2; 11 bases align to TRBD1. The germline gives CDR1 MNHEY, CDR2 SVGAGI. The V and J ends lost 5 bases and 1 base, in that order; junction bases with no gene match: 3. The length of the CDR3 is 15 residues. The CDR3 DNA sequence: TGTGCCAGCAGTCTTGGGACAGGGGGTAACTATGGCTACACCTTC. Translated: CASSLGTGGNYGYTF.

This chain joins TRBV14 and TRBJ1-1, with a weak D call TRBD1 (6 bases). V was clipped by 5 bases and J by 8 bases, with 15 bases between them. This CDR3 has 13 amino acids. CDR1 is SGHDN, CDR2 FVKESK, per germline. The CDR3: CASSSQGGGEAFF. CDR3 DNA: TGTGCCAGCAGCTCCCAGGGAGGGGGAGAAGCTTTCTTT. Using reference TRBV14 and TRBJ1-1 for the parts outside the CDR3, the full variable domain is EAGVTQFPSHSVIEKGQTVTLRCDPISGHDNLYWYRRVMGKEIKFLLHFVKESKQDESGMPNNRFLAERTGGTYSTLKVQPAELEDSGVYFCASSSQGGGEAFFGQGTRLTVV.

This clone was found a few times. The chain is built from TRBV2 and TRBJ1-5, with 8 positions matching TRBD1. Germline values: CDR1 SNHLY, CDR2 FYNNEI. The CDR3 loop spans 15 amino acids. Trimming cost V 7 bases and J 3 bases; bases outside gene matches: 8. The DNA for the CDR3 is TGTGCCAGCATGGGGGGACAGGCCCCCAATCAGCCCCAGCATTTT. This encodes CASMGGQAPNQPQHF. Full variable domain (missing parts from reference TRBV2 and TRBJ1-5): EPEVTQTPSHQVTQMGQEVILRCVPISNHLYFYWYRQILGQKVEFLVSFYNNEISEKSEIFDDQFSVERPDGSNFTLKIRSTKLEDSAMYFCASMGGQAPNQPQHFGDGTRLSIL.

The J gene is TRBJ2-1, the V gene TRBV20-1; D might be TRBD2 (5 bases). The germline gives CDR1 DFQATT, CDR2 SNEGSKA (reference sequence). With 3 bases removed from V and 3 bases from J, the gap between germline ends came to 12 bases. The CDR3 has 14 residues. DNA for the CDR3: TGCAGTGCTAGTTTGGTGGACTTCTACAATGAGCAGTTCTTC. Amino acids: CSASLVDFYNEQFF.

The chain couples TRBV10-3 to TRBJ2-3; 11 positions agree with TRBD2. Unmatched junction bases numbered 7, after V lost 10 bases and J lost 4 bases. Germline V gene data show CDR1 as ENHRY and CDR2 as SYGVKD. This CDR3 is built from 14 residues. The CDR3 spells CATATSGKSDTQYF. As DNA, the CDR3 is TGTGCCACCGCGACTAGCGGGAAATCAGATACGCAGTATTTT.

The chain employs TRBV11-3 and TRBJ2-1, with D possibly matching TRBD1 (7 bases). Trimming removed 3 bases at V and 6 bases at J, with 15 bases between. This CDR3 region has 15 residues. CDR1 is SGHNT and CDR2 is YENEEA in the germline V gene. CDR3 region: CASSFGSGGFNEQFF. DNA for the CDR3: TGTGCCAGCAGCTTTGGGTCAGGGGGGTTCAATGAGCAGTTCTTC.

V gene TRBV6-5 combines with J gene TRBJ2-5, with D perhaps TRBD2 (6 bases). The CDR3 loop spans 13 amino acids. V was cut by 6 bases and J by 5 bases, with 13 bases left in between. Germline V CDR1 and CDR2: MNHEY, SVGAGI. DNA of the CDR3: TGTGCCAGCAGCTCACTAGGAGGGGAGACCCAGTACTTC. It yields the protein CASSSLGGETQYF.

CDR3 protein: CASSEALQGTAFF. The CDR3 DNA sequence: TGTGCCAGCAGTGAAGCGCTTCAGGGAACAGCTTTCTTT. This rearrangement joins TRBV2 to TRBJ1-1, with D possibly matching TRBD1 (5 bases). The germline V gene has CDR1 SNHLY and CDR2 FYNNEI. With 0 bases removed from V and 10 bases from J, the gap between germline ends came to 12 bases. CDR3 length: 13 amino acids.

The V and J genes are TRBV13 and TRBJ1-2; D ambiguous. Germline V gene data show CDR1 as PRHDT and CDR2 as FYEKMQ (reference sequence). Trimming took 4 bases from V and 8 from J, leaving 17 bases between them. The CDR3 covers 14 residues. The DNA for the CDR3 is TGTGCCAGCAGCTCCCCGAGGAGAACCGCGGGCTACACCTTC. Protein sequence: CASSSPRRTAGYTF.

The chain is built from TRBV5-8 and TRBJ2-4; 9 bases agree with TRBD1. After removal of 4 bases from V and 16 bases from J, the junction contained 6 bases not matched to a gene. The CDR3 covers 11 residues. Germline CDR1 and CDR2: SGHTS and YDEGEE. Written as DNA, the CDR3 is TGTGCCAGCAGCCCGAGGGACAGGGTATACTTC. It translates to CASSPRDRVYF.

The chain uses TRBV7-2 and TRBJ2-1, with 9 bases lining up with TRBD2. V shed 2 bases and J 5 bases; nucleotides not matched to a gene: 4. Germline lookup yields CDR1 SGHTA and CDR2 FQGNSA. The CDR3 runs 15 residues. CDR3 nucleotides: TGTGCCAGCAGCTTACAAGCGGGAGGCGACAATGAGCAGTTCTTC. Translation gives CASSLQAGGDNEQFF.

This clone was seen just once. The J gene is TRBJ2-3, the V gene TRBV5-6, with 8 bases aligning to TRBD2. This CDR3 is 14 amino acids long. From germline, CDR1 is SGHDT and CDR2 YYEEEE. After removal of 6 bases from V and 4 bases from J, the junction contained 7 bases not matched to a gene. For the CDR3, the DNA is TGTGCCAGCACCCCCCGGCGGGAGGCAGATACGCAGTATTTT. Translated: CASTPRREADTQYF.

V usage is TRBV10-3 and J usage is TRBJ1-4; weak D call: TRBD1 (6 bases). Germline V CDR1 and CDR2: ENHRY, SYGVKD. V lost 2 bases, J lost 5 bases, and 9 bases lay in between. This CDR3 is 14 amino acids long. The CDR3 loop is CAISEGQGNEKLFF. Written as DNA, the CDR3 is TGTGCCATCAGTGAGGGGCAGGGGAATGAAAAACTGTTTTTT.

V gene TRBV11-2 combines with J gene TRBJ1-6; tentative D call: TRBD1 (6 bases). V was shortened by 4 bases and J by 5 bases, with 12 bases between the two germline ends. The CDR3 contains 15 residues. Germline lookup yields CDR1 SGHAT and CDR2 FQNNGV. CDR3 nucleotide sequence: TGTGCCAGCAGCTGGGGACAAGTAGATAATTCACCCCTCCACTTT. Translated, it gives CASSWGQVDNSPLHF. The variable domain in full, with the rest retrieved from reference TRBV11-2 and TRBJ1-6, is EAGVAQSPRYKIIEKRQSVAFWCNPISGHATLYWYQQILGQGPKLLIQFQNNGVVDDSQLPKDRFSAERLKGVDSTLKIQPAKLEDSAVYLCASSWGQVDNSPLHFGNGTRLTVT.

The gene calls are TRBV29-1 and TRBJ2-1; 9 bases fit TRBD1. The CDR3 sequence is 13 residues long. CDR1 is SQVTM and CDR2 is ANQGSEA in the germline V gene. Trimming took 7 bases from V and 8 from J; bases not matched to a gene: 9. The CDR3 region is CSASGQGHHEQFF. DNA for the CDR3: TGCAGCGCCTCGGGACAGGGTCACCATGAGCAGTTCTTC.

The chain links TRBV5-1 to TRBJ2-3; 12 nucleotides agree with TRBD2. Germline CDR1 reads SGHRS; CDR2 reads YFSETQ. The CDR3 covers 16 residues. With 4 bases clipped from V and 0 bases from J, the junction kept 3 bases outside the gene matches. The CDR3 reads CASSPGLAGSTDTQYF. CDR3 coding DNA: TGCGCCAGCAGCCCAGGACTAGCGGGGAGCACAGATACGCAGTATTTT.

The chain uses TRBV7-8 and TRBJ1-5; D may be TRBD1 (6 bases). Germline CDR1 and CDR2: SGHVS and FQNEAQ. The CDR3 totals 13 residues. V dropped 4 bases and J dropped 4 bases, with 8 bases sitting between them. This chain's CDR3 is CASSYRENQPQHF. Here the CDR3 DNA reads TGTGCCAGCAGCTACAGGGAGAATCAGCCCCAGCATTTT.

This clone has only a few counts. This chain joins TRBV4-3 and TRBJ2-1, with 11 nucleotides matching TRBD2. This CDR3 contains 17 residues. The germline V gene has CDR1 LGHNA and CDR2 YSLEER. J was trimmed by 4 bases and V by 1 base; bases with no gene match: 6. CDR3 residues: CASSQGAGTSGYNEQFF. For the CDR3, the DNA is TGCGCCAGCAGCCAAGGGGCCGGGACTAGCGGATACAATGAGCAGTTCTTC.

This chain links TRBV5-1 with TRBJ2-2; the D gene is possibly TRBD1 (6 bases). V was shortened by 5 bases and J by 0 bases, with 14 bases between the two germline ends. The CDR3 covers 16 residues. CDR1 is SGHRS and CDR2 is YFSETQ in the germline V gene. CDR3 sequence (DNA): TGCGCCAGCAGTCGAAGACAGGCTACGAACACCGGGGAGCTGTTTTTT. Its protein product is CASSRRQATNTGELFF.

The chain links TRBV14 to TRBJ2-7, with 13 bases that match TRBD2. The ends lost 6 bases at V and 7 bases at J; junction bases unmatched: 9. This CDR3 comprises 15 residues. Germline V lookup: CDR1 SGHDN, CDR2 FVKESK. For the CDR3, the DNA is TGTGCCAGCAGTCGTGGACTAGCGGGAGTGAAGGAGCAGTACTTC. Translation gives CASSRGLAGVKEQYF.

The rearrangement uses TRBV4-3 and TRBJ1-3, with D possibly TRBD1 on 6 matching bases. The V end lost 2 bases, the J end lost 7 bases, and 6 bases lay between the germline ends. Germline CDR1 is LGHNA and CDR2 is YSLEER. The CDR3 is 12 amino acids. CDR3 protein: CASSQTGNTIYF. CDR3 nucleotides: TGCGCCAGCAGCCAAACAGGGAACACCATATATTTT.